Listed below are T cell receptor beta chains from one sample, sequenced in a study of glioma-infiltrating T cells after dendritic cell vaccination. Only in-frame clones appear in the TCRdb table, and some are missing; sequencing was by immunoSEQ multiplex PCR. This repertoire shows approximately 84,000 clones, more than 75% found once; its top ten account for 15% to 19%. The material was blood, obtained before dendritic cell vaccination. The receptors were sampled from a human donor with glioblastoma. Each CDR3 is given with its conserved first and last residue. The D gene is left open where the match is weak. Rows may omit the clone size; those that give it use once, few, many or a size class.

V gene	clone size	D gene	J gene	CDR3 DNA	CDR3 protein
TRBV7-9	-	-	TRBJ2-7	TGTGCCAGCAGCTTTTCGGGGGCCTACGAGCAGTACTTC	CASSFSGAYEQYF
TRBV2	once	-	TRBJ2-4	TGTGCCAGCAGTGTGCGACAGCCGGACGCCAAAAACATTCAGTACTTC	CASSVRQPDAKNIQYF
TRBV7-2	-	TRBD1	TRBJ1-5	TGTGCCAGCAGCCATAGGGACAGGGGACCCCAGCATTTT	CASSHRDRGPQHF
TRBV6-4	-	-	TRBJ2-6	TGTGCCAGCAGCCGGGACTCTGGGGCCAACGTCCTGACTTTC	CASSRDSGANVLTF
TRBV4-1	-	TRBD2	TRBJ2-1	TGCGCCAGCAGCCAAGGGAGGGCTAGCGGGATGAAAGAGCAGTTCTTC	CASSQGRASGMKEQFF
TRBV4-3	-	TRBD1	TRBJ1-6	TGCGCCAGCAGCCAAGAAACAGGGGACTCACCCCTCCACTTT	CASSQETGDSPLHF
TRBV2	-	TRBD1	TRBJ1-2	TGTGCCAGCAGCTACGGACAGGGAGTTTTTTATGGCTACACCTTC	CASSYGQGVFYGYTF
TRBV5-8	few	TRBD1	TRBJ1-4	TGTGCCAGCAGCTCCGGACAGGGGAGTGAAAAACTGTTTTTT	CASSSGQGSEKLFF
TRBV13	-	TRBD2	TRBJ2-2	TGTGCCAGCAGCCCGACTAGCGGAAGGTACACCGGGGAGCTGTTTTTT	CASSPTSGRYTGELFF
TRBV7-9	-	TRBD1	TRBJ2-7	TGTGCCAGCAGCTTACAACAGGGGAGTTACGAGCAGTACTTC	CASSLQQGSYEQYF
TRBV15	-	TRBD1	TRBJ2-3	TGTGCCACCAGCAGAGAGGCCCGTCAGGGGGAAGATACGCAGTATTTT	CATSREARQGEDTQYF
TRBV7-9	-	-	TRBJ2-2	TGTGCCAGCAGCTTAAAGGAGAGGGAATCGAACACCGGGGAGCTGTTTTTT	CASSLKERESNTGELFF
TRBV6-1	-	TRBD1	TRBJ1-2	TGTGCCAGCAGTAGGACAGGGGATAACTATGGCTACACCTTC	CASSRTGDNYGYTF
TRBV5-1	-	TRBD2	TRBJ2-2	TGCGCCAGCAGCTTGGAGCCTAGCGGCCCCACCGGGGAGCTGTTTTTT	CASSLEPSGPTGELFF
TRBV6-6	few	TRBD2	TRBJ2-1	TGTGCCAGCAGTACGCGGACTAGTGAGCAGTTCTTC	CASSTRTSEQFF
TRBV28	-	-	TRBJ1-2	TGTGCCAGCAGCCACAGGCCCGGGGGCTACACCTTC	CASSHRPGGYTF
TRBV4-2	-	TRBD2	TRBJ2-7	TGTGCCAGCAGCCAAGCGGGACTAGCGGGGGGTTACGAGCAGTACTTC	CASSQAGLAGGYEQYF
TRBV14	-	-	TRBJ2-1	TGTGCCAGCAGCCAGAGGATCGGGGGATACAATGAGCAGTTCTTC	CASSQRIGGYNEQFF
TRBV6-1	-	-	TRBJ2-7	TGTGCCAGCAGTGAAGGTCGGGGAAGTGGGTCCTACGAGCAGTACTTC	CASSEGRGSGSYEQYF
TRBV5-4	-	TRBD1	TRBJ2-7	TGTGCCAGCAGCTTGGGAGGGGGACAGGGGGCGTCCGAGCAGTACTTC	CASSLGGGQGASEQYF
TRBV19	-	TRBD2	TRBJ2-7	TGTGCCAGTAGTATAGGGAGCGGGAGTATGGGTGAGCAGTACTTC	CASSIGSGSMGEQYF
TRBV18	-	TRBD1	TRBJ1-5	TGTGCCAGCTCACCGGGGACAGGGAACAATCAGCCCCAGCATTTT	CASSPGTGNNQPQHF
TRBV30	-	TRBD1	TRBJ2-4	TGTGCCTGGAGTCGACAGGGGGCGACAGCCAAAAACATTCAGTACTTC	CAWSRQGATAKNIQYF
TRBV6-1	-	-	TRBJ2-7	TGTGCCAGCAGTGAGGGACTGTATCTCTACGAGCAGTACTTC	CASSEGLYLYEQYF
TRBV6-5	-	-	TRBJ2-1	TGTGCCAGCAGTTACAGGGGCTTCTACAATGAGCAGTTCTTC	CASSYRGFYNEQFF
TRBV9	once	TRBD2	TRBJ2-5	TGTGCCAGCAGCTCCAAACAGGGGAGGACTAGCGGAGAAGAGACCCAGTACTTC	CASSSKQGRTSGEETQYF
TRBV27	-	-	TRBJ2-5	TGTGCCAGCAGTTTATACGTAGCGGAGACCCAGTACTTC	CASSLYVAETQYF
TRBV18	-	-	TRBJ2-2	TGTGCCAGCTCACGAGGTAATGAGGAGCTGTTTTTT	CASSRGNEELFF
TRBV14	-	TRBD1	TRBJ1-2	TGTGCCAGCAGCCAAACCCAGACAGGGCGCTATGGCTACACCTTC	CASSQTQTGRYGYTF
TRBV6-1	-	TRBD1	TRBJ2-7	TGTGCCAGCAGTGAAGGGGCAGGGGGCCACGTCTACGAGCAGTACTTC	CASSEGAGGHVYEQYF
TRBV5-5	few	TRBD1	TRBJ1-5	TGTGCCAGCAGCCAACCGGGACAGGGCGCCAATAGCAATCAGCCCCAGCATTTT	CASSQPGQGANSNQPQHF
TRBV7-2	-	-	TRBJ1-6	TGTGCCAGCAGCTTAGACCCCGGTGGGGCGTCAGGTTCACCCCTCCACTTT	CASSLDPGGASGSPLHF
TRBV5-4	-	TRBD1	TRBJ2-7	TGTGCCAGCAGCCAGGGGGACCGCTACTACGAGCAGTACTTC	CASSQGDRYYEQYF
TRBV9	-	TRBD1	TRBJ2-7	TGTGCCAGCAGCGTGCAGGGGGCTACCTACGAGCAGTACTTC	CASSVQGATYEQYF
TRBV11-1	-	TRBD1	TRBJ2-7	TGTGCCAGCAGCCCACCGACAGGGTATGAGCAGTACTTC	CASSPPTGYEQYF
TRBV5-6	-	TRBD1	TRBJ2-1	TGTGCCAGCAGCTTAACCGGGACAGTCAATGAGCAGTTCTTC	CASSLTGTVNEQFF
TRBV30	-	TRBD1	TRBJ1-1	TGTGCCTGGGAGGACGGACAGGAGAACACTGAAGCTTTCTTT	CAWEDGQENTEAFF
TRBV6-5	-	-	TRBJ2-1	TGTGCCAGCAGTTGGGGCCAGGGGAGCTCCTACAATGAGCAGTTCTTC	CASSWGQGSSYNEQFF
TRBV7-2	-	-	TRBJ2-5	TGTGCCAGCAGCCCACCGGGACTTAAAGAGACCCAGTACTTC	CASSPPGLKETQYF
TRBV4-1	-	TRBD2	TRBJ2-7	TGCGCCAGCAGCCTGGTTGAGACTAGCGCGTACGAGCAGTACTTC	CASSLVETSAYEQYF